This T cell receptor (beta chain) came from a study of cytomegalovirus exposure and HLA in healthy donors. With respect to this clone: Its cognate antigen is unknown.

The length of the CDR3 is 13 residues. Germline CDR1 SEHNR, CDR2 FQNEAQ (reference sequence). The ends lost 2 bases at V and 13 bases at J; junction bases unmatched: 10. Whole-study results and caveats: TRBV6-2, TRBV6-3 and some other V segments were excluded as indistinguishable. Common viral pathogens were later found to be apparently linked to several of the most significant clusters. According to a later analysis, donors in an Asian-associated ancestry cluster reportedly had fewer N-insertions than the roughly 660-donor mean. With further analysis later on, most CMV-associated TCR beta chains appeared HLA-restricted.

Primers: 60 Vbeta forward and 13 Jbeta reverse. Profiled with immunoSEQ multiplex PCR; TCRdb holds only in-frame clones, not every one. This sample has 150,000 or so clones, with about 74% found just once. The V and J genes are TRBV7-9 and TRBJ2-5, with TRBD2 matching 7 bases. Sample: PBMCs. The sequence came from a man between 18 and 29 years old in good health and CMV-seropositive. The CDR3 loop is CASSLTLGGGWYF. The CDR3 coding sequence is TGTGCCAGCAGCTTAACTCTCGGCGGGGGTTGGTACTTC.